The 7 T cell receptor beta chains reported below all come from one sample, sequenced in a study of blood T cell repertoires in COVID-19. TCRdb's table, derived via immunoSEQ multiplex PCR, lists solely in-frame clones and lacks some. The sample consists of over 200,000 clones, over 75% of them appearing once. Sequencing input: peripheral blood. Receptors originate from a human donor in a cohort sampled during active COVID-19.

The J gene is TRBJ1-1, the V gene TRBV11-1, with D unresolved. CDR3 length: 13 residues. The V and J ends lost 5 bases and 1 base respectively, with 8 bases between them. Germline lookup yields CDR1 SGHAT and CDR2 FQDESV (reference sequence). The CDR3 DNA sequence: TGTGCCAGCAGCCTAAGACAGAACACTGAAGCTTTCTTT. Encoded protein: CASSLRQNTEAFF.

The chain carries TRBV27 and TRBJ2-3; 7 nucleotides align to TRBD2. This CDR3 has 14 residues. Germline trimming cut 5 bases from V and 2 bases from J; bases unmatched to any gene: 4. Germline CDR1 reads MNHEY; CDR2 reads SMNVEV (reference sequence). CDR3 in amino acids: CASSPRDYTDTQYF. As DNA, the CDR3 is TGTGCCAGCAGTCCCCGGGACTACACAGATACGCAGTATTTT.

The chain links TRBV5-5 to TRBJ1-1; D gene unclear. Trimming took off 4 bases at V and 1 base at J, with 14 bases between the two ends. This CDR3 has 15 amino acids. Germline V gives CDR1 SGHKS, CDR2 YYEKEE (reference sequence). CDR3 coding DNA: TGTGCCAGCAGCCCGAGGGAGGCTCCGAACACTGAAGCTTTCTTT. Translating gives CASSPREAPNTEAFF.

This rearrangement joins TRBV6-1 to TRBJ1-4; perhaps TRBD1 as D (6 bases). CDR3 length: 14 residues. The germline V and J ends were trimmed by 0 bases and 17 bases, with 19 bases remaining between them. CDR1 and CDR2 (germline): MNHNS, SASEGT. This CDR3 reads CASSEASTGTYPFF. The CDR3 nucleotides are TGTGCCAGCAGTGAAGCAAGTACCGGGACATACCCCTTTTTT.

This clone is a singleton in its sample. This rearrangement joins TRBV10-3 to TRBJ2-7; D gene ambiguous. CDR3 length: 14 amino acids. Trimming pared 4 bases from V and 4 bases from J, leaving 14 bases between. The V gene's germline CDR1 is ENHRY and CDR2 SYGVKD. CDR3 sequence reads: CAISVSPDIYEQYF. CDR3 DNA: TGTGCCATCAGTGTCAGTCCAGACATTTACGAGCAGTACTTC.

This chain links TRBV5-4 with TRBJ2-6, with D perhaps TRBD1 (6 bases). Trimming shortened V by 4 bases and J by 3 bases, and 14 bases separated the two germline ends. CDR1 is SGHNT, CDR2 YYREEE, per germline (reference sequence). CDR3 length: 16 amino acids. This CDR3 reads CASSPETGNGANVLTF. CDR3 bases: TGTGCCAGCAGCCCCGAAACAGGGAATGGGGCCAACGTCCTGACTTTC. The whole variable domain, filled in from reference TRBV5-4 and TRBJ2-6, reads ETGVTQSPTHLIKTRGQQVTLRCSSQSGHNTVSWYQQALGQGPQFIFQYYREEENGRGNFPPRFSGLQFPNYSSELNVNALELDDSALYLCASSPETGNGANVLTFGAGSRLTVL.

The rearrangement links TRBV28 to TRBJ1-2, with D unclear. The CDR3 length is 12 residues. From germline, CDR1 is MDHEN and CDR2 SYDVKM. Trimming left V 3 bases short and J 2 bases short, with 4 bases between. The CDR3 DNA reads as TGTGCCAGCAGTTTGCGGAACTATGGCTACACCTTC. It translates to CASSLRNYGYTF.